This record covers a single TCR beta chain. Its antigen is not yet known. It has no much larger one-base neighbor in the sample; base qualities were not kept. These data originate in a study of shared clonotypes between healthy human individuals (TCRdb year 2020). Study-wide context: A couple of women and three men aged 18 to 49 years were included in the cohort. To estimate repertoire size and how much clonotype sharing occurs between individuals, the study deeply sequenced the blood TCR repertoires of roughly 5 healthy adults. Each donor's leukapheresis produced roughly between roughly 0.85 and 9.5 billion PBMCs. Libraries were prepared and TCR repertoires were sequenced by different laboratories using diverse techniques, in order to increase sequencing depth and limit assay-specific biases. For each donor, CD4 naive and CD4 memory were each given three plates, CD8 naive was given two plates, and CD8 memory was given one plate.

Using the deep immunoSEQ assay, multiplex PCR amplified TCR CDR3 regions from genomic DNA. For each cell subset, the extracted genomic DNA was distributed evenly across all wells of several immunoSEQ 96-well plates, and each plate served as one replicate. For sorted subsets, approximately 200 ng of genomic DNA, equivalent to 30,000 or so T cell genomes, went into each replicate PCR. Purified libraries were quantified with a Qubit 3.0 fluorometer, sized on a Bioanalyzer 2100, and re-quantified with the KAPA Library Quantification kit. A separate single-read 150-cycle Illumina NextSeq 550 flow cell was used to sequence each immunoSEQ 96-well plate. Under the source paper's analysis protocol: Because only junctional sequences without quality scores were contained in the immunoSEQ output, filtering matching that applied to full-length reads could not be performed. To assign V/J genes and CDR3, sequences were annotated using PyIR, a Python wrapper for IgBLAST v1.9, with IMGT germline references. Reads with weak V/J assignments (E-value above 1e-6), missing CDR3, stop codons, out-of-frame junctions, or ambiguous translated residues were removed. A V3J clonotype was defined by an identical inferred V gene, J gene, and CDR3 amino acid sequence. The percentage overlap between two repertoires was calculated by dividing the number of shared unique clonotypes by the size of the smaller repertoire. Richness of each repertoire was evaluated using RTK rarefaction, the Chao1 estimator, and Recon v2.1 estimates of unobserved clonotypes. OLGA was used to compute generation probabilities for all TCRbeta clonotypes that the gDNA method yielded from a handful of donors. TCRdb re-hosts the immuneACCESS table, in-frame sequences only. Its copies lack some clones; in the studies checked, an unresolved V gene accounts for under half of them, and the cause for the rest is not known. Clone size and V and J calls were adopted from that table, with D and trimming inferred from the DNA. Recorded for this sample are roughly 2.2 million clones; 80% to 95% of them occurred a single time. The ten largest clones represent around 0.38% of the sample.

What the study reported, not specific to this receptor: Even with the large sequencing depth, rarefaction of the sorted-subset datasets indicated that sequencing was incomplete. Sampling was restricted to blood, and TCR repertoires in tissues likely differ from the TCR repertoires found in blood. The small number of donors limited the genetic and exposure-history diversity represented. Pairwise subsampling indicated that sequencing depth was expected to affect the degree of clonotype sharing among donors. About 5% of naive CD4, 3.5% of naive CD8, approximately 2% of memory CD4, and around 0.42% of memory CD8 clonotypes were shared across several donors. Estimated clonotype richness was generally larger for naive than for memory subsets. Compared with non-shared clonotypes, the clonotypes found in all four sorted-subset donors had higher generation probabilities.

The donors were healthy, HIV-negative adults with no recently reported acute infections or vaccinations. Every donor was a Caucasian adult residing in Nashville, Tennessee, USA. CD4+ T cells were enriched through magnetic negative selection, after which naive cells were positively selected on CD45RA and the remaining negative fraction served as the memory subset. Blood was obtained by leukapheresis, after which PBMCs were separated by Ficoll-Histopaque density gradient centrifugation and cryopreserved in liquid nitrogen vapor phase. Analytical flow cytometry was used to check the purity and quantity of every magnetically sorted T cell population. Genomic DNA was isolated from each sorted fraction and quantified by UV absorbance on a Nanodrop 2000c. Looking up the germline V gene yields CDR1 MRHNA and CDR2 SNTAGT. Inclusive of the bounding cysteine and phenylalanine, the CDR3 is 15 residues long. The only DNA kept is the CDR3, 45 bases in frame from the first base. V is trimmed back by 6 bases and J by 13 bases, and the junction contains 17 bases that no gene match accounts for.

This clonotype was sampled from a man between 18 and 29 years old in good health. Some clones in this sample may be carry-over from other donors' samples. Sequencing was carried out using naive CD4+ T cells from PBMCs. The sample's cell subset or site label is to be understood as: CD45RA+ positively selected. The chain links TRBV6-4 with TRBJ2-1; 8 bases in the middle match TRBD2. The bases read TGTGCCAGCAGCTACAAGGCGGGAGGCACCTTCGAACAGTTCTTC. Its protein product is CASSYKAGGTFEQFF.